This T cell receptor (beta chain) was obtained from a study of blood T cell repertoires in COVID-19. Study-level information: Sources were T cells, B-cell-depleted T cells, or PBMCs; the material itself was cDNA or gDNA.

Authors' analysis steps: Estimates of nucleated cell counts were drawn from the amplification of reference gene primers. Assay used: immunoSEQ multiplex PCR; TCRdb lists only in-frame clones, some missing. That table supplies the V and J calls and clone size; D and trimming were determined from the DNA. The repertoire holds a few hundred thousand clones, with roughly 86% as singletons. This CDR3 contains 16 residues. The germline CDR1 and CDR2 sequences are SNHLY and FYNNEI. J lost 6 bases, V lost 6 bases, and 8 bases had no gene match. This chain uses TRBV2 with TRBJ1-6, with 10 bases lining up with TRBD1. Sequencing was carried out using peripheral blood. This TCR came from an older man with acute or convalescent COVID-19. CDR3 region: CASSGTGALGNSPLHF. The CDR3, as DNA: TGTGCCAGCAGCGGGACAGGGGCTTTGGGTAATTCACCCCTCCACTTT.